This TCR beta chain was sequenced in a study of beta chain features in type 1 diabetes. Study results and caveats: These data did not resolve whether HLA type affects TCRB rearrangement.

In the case of this clone: Antigen: not known.

Trimming cost V 5 bases and J 4 bases; bases outside gene matches: 9. This CDR3 has 16 residues. Germline CDR1 SGHTA, CDR2 FQGTGA. The investigators reverse transcribed all of the isolated RNA, so they sequenced expressed TCRB transcripts. Assay: immunoSEQ multiplex PCR; the TCRdb copy retains only in-frame clones and omits some. Here the sample spans about 150,000 clones, approximately 8.1% being singletons. The receptor was derived from a man aged 18 to 30 in good health. The source material was central memory CD4+ T cells from blood. The chain combines TRBV7-3 with TRBJ2-1; 9 bases are a match to TRBD2. In DNA form, the CDR3 reads TGTGCCAGCAGCCGGATGGGGACTAGCCTTTACAATGAGCAGTTCTTC. It encodes CASSRMGTSLYNEQFF.